This T cell receptor beta chain was obtained from a study of T cell responses to AZD1222 COVID-19 vaccine. Profiling relied on immunoSEQ multiplex PCR, and the TCRdb table lists in-frame clones only, not all of them. The sample has 77,000 or so clones, around 90% seen once. Study-wide results and limits: Mapped onto spike, vaccine-associated CD4 TCRs spanned it and were dominant at 160-218 and 743-854.

A remark on this clone: Its matching antigen is unknown.

The source is an adult in good health. Material: peripheral blood, obtained on day 0 of MenACWY control vaccination.

The CDR3 DNA reads as TGTGCCAGCTCACCGCAGGGGGCAACTAATGAAAAACTGTTTTTT. Protein: CASSPQGATNEKLFF. This rearrangement joins TRBV18 to TRBJ1-4, with 7 bases fitting TRBD1. V lost 3 bases to trimming and J lost 0 bases; unmatched junction nucleotides: 1. The CDR3 spans 15 residues. Germline loops: CDR1 KGHSH, CDR2 LQKENI.